This is a list of T cell receptor beta chains from one sample in a study of blood T cell repertoires in COVID-19. The repertoire was sequenced with immunoSEQ multiplex PCR; TCRdb's copy has only in-frame clones and lacks some. The data contain approximately 140,000 clones, roughly four fifths of them singletons. The sample consisted of peripheral blood. These receptors were obtained from a human donor in a cohort sampled during active COVID-19. Both conserved end residues are part of each CDR3. The order of the fields is clone size, D gene, J gene, V gene, CDR3 protein, CDR3 DNA. D genes are given only for firm matches. A clone size is listed for some rows: how often the clone was seen (once, few, many), or a class if it is expanded.

size: NA; D: NA; J: TRBJ1-1; V: TRBV2; CDR3: CASSGAVDMNTEAFF; DNA: TGTGCCAGCAGTGGAGCGGTCGACATGAACACTGAAGCTTTCTTT
size: NA; D: NA; J: TRBJ1-4; V: TRBV12-3/TRBV12-4; CDR3: CASSLDSREKLFF; DNA: TGTGCCAGCAGCCTGGACAGTAGGGAAAAACTGTTTTTT
size: NA; D: NA; J: TRBJ2-1; V: TRBV9; CDR3: CASSVREYNEQFF; DNA: TGTGCCAGCAGCGTAAGAGAGTACAATGAGCAGTTCTTC
size: NA; D: NA; J: TRBJ2-3; V: TRBV18; CDR3: CASSTLQAYTDTQYF; DNA: TGTGCCAGCTCAACTCTTCAGGCCTACACAGATACGCAGTATTTT
size: NA; D: TRBD2; J: TRBJ2-1; V: TRBV10-3; CDR3: CAISGGGLAGRWSEQFF; DNA: TGTGCCATCAGTGGAGGGGGACTAGCGGGACGGTGGAGTGAGCAGTTCTTC
size: NA; D: NA; J: TRBJ2-7; V: TRBV19; CDR3: CASSIDSEGGEQYF; DNA: TGTGCCAGTAGTATTGACTCAGAGGGAGGCGAGCAGTACTTC
size: NA; D: NA; J: TRBJ1-4; V: TRBV7-9; CDR3: CASSPLGTLEAF; DNA: TGTGCCAGCAGCCCGTTGGGCACATTGGAGGCTTTT
size: NA; D: NA; J: TRBJ2-7; V: TRBV9; CDR3: CASSVDPSLEQYF; DNA: TGTGCCAGCAGCGTAGACCCTAGCCTCGAGCAGTACTTC
size: NA; D: TRBD2; J: TRBJ2-1; V: TRBV7-2; CDR3: CASSFQTSGSNEQFF; DNA: TGTGCCAGCAGCTTTCAGACTAGCGGGAGTAATGAGCAGTTCTTC
size: NA; D: TRBD2; J: TRBJ2-7; V: TRBV18; CDR3: CASSLAGERDEQYF; DNA: TGTGCCAGCTCACTAGCGGGAGAAAGGGACGAGCAGTACTTC
size: NA; D: NA; J: TRBJ1-1; V: TRBV28; CDR3: CASSLSITGTEAFF; DNA: TGTGCCAGCAGTTTAAGCATCACAGGGACTGAAGCTTTCTTT
size: NA; D: NA; J: TRBJ2-5; V: TRBV18; CDR3: CASSPNRDSQETQYF; DNA: TGTGCCAGCTCACCCAATAGGGACTCCCAAGAGACCCAGTACTTC
size: few; D: TRBD2; J: TRBJ2-7; V: TRBV6-5; CDR3: CASSLLADSHEQYF; DNA: TGTGCCAGCAGCTTACTAGCGGACTCTCACGAGCAGTACTTC
size: NA; D: NA; J: TRBJ2-1; V: TRBV7-8; CDR3: CASSWVQGSEYEQFF; DNA: TGTGCCAGCAGCTGGGTTCAGGGGTCCGAGTATGAGCAGTTCTTC
size: NA; D: TRBD1; J: TRBJ1-4; V: TRBV12-3/TRBV12-4; CDR3: CASTTDRDEKLFF; DNA: TGTGCCAGCACTACCGACAGGGACGAAAAACTGTTTTTT
size: few; D: NA; J: TRBJ2-6; V: TRBV19; CDR3: CASSIGAGANVLTF; DNA: TGTGCCAGTAGTATAGGGGCCGGGGCCAACGTCCTGACTTTC
size: NA; D: TRBD2; J: TRBJ2-1; V: TRBV9; CDR3: CASSERGWLAGEVEQFF; DNA: TGTGCCAGCAGCGAGAGGGGTTGGCTAGCGGGAGAGGTTGAGCAGTTCTTC
size: NA; D: NA; J: TRBJ1-4; V: TRBV28; CDR3: CASSLQDQLTNEKLFF; DNA: TGTGCCAGCAGCTTACAGGATCAACTAACTAATGAAAAACTGTTTTTT
size: few; D: NA; J: TRBJ2-7; V: TRBV5-1; CDR3: CASRKSSSYEQYF; DNA: TGCGCCAGCAGGAAAAGTAGCTCCTACGAGCAGTACTTC
size: NA; D: NA; J: TRBJ1-4; V: TRBV15; CDR3: CATSRDQGAFNEKLFF; DNA: TGTGCCACCAGCAGAGACCAAGGAGCCTTTAATGAAAAACTGTTTTTT
size: NA; D: TRBD1; J: TRBJ1-4; V: TRBV4-1; CDR3: CARRRGWGQQNEKLFF; DNA: TGCGCCCGCCGCCGGGGGTGGGGACAGCAGAATGAAAAACTGTTTTTT
size: NA; D: NA; J: TRBJ1-3; V: TRBV2; CDR3: CASRAGTPGNTIYF; DNA: TGTGCCAGCAGGGCCGGGACACCTGGAAACACCATATATTTT
size: once; D: TRBD2; J: TRBJ2-5; V: TRBV28; CDR3: CASSTRTSGEETQYF; DNA: TGTGCCAGCAGTACTAGGACTAGCGGGGAAGAGACCCAGTACTTC
size: NA; D: TRBD1; J: TRBJ1-2; V: TRBV11-2; CDR3: CASSLGPGGIYGYTF; DNA: TGTGCCAGCAGCTTAGGTCCAGGGGGCATCTATGGCTACACCTTC
size: NA; D: TRBD1; J: TRBJ1-2; V: TRBV7-8; CDR3: CASSLGTGNYGYTF; DNA: TGTGCCAGCAGCTTAGGGACAGGGAACTATGGCTACACCTTC
size: NA; D: NA; J: TRBJ2-1; V: TRBV4-1; CDR3: CASSHPPGSSEQFF; DNA: TGCGCCAGCAGCCACCCGCCGGGAAGTAGTGAGCAGTTCTTC
size: few; D: TRBD1; J: TRBJ2-5; V: TRBV7-3; CDR3: CASSLMGQQETQYF; DNA: TGTGCCAGCAGCTTAATGGGACAGCAAGAGACCCAGTACTTC
size: NA; D: NA; J: TRBJ2-4; V: TRBV7-2; CDR3: CASSPPGQVPNIQYF; DNA: TGTGCCAGCAGCCCTCCGGGACAAGTCCCTAACATTCAGTACTTC
size: NA; D: NA; J: TRBJ1-4; V: TRBV30; CDR3: CAWRGGTVPNEKLFF; DNA: TGTGCCTGGAGGGGGGGAACAGTCCCTAATGAAAAACTGTTTTTT
size: NA; D: NA; J: TRBJ1-5; V: TRBV28; CDR3: CATQGPNQPQHF; DNA: TGTGCCACCCAGGGCCCCAATCAGCCCCAGCATTTT
size: NA; D: NA; J: TRBJ1-1; V: TRBV30; CDR3: CAWSPLRTNTEAFF; DNA: TGTGCCTGGAGTCCCCTCCGGACAAACACTGAAGCTTTCTTT
size: NA; D: NA; J: TRBJ1-2; V: TRBV12-3/TRBV12-4; CDR3: CATRGEANYGYTF; DNA: TGTGCCACCCGCGGGGAAGCTAACTATGGCTACACCTTC
size: NA; D: NA; J: TRBJ2-2; V: TRBV6-2/TRBV6-3; CDR3: CASSSSAGSNTGELFF; DNA: TGTGCCAGCAGTTCCTCGGCGGGATCGAACACCGGGGAGCTGTTTTTT
size: NA; D: NA; J: TRBJ1-5; V: TRBV19; CDR3: CASVDRINQPQHF; DNA: TGTGCCAGTGTAGACAGGATCAATCAGCCCCAGCATTTT
size: once; D: NA; J: TRBJ2-2; V: TRBV19; CDR3: CASTLGHPGTGELFF; DNA: TGTGCCAGTACACTTGGGCACCCGGGAACCGGGGAGCTGTTTTTT
size: NA; D: NA; J: TRBJ1-1; V: TRBV19; CDR3: CASRPERGWTEAFF; DNA: TGTGCCAGTAGGCCGGAGCGGGGTTGGACTGAAGCTTTCTTT
size: once; D: NA; J: TRBJ2-1; V: TRBV7-3; CDR3: CASREGQSNEQFF; DNA: TGTGCCAGCAGAGAAGGACAGAGCAATGAGCAGTTCTTC
size: few; D: TRBD1; J: TRBJ1-5; V: TRBV6-5; CDR3: CASSQQGYSNQPQHF; DNA: TGTGCCAGCAGCCAACAGGGGTATAGCAATCAGCCCCAGCATTTT
size: NA; D: NA; J: TRBJ2-3; V: TRBV19; CDR3: CASSGLGGYGTQYF; DNA: TGTGCCAGTTCCGGACTAGGGGGTTACGGTACGCAGTATTTT
size: NA; D: TRBD2; J: TRBJ2-3; V: TRBV5-6; CDR3: CASSDGWTSVADTQYF; DNA: TGTGCCAGCAGCGACGGCTGGACTAGCGTAGCAGATACGCAGTATTTT
size: NA; D: NA; J: TRBJ2-7; V: TRBV11-3; CDR3: CASSRTDNEQYF; DNA: TGTGCCAGCAGCCGGACAGACAACGAGCAGTACTTC
size: NA; D: NA; J: TRBJ1-2; V: TRBV6-5; CDR3: CASSTTGPYGYTF; DNA: TGTGCCAGCAGTACCACAGGCCCCTATGGCTACACCTTC
size: NA; D: NA; J: TRBJ1-5; V: TRBV18; CDR3: CASSKEGNQPQHF; DNA: TGTGCCAGCTCAAAGGAGGGAAATCAGCCCCAGCATTTT
size: NA; D: TRBD2; J: TRBJ2-2; V: TRBV28; CDR3: CASRISGKVSGELFF; DNA: TGTGCCAGCAGAATTAGCGGGAAGGTATCCGGGGAGCTGTTTTTT
size: NA; D: TRBD1; J: TRBJ2-7; V: TRBV7-9; CDR3: CASSEQGVSSYEQYF; DNA: TGTGCCAGCAGCGAACAGGGGGTAAGCTCCTACGAGCAGTACTTC
size: NA; D: NA; J: TRBJ2-3; V: TRBV11-3; CDR3: CASSPSADTQYF; DNA: TGTGCCAGCAGCCCGTCCGCGGATACGCAGTATTTT
size: few; D: NA; J: TRBJ1-5; V: TRBV19; CDR3: CASRDSNQPQHF; DNA: TGTGCCAGTCGGGATAGCAATCAGCCCCAGCATTTT
size: NA; D: TRBD2; J: TRBJ2-7; V: TRBV7-9; CDR3: CASSPSGTVKGAEQYF; DNA: TGTGCCAGCAGCCCTAGCGGGACCGTTAAGGGGGCCGAGCAGTACTTC
size: NA; D: NA; J: TRBJ1-5; V: TRBV12-5; CDR3: CASGPGGARNQPQHF; DNA: TGTGCTAGTGGGCCCGGTGGGGCCCGCAATCAGCCCCAGCATTTT
size: NA; D: NA; J: TRBJ2-2; V: TRBV3-1/TRBV3-2; CDR3: CASSQVLDSVDTGELFF; DNA: TGTGCCAGCAGCCAGGTTCTGGACTCCGTCGACACCGGGGAGCTGTTTTTT
size: NA; D: TRBD2; J: TRBJ2-7; V: TRBV4-3; CDR3: CASSQDHAGGIFGRQYF; DNA: TGCGCCAGCAGCCAAGATCATGCGGGAGGGATTTTCGGTAGGCAGTACTTC
size: NA; D: NA; J: TRBJ2-3; V: TRBV21-1; CDR3: CASTSGTSGPKTDTQYF; DNA: TGTGCCAGCACCTCGGGGACTTCGGGCCCCAAGACCGATACGCAGTATTTT